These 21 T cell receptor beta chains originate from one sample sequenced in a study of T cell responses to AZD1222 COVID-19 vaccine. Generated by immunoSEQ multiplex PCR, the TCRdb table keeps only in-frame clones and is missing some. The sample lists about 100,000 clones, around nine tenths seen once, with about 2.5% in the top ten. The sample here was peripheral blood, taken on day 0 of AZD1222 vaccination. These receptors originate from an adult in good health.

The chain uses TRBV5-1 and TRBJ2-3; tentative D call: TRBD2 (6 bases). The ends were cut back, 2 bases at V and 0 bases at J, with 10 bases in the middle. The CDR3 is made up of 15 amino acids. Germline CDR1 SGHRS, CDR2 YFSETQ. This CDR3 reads CASSLGLSSTDTQYF. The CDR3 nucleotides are TGCGCCAGCAGCTTAGGACTATCTAGCACAGATACGCAGTATTTT.

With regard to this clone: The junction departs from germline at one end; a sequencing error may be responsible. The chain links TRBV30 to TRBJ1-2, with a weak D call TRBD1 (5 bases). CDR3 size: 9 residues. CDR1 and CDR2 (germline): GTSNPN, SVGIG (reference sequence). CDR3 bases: TGTGCCTGCCAGGGTTTTCCGGGCTTC. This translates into CACQGFPGF.

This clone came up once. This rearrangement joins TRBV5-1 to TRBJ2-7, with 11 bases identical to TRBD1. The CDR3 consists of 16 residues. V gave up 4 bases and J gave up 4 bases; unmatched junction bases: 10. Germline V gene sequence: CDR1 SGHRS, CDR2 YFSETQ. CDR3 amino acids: CASSPAIGTGGYEQYF. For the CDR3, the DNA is TGCGCCAGCAGCCCGGCGATTGGGACAGGGGGATACGAGCAGTACTTC.

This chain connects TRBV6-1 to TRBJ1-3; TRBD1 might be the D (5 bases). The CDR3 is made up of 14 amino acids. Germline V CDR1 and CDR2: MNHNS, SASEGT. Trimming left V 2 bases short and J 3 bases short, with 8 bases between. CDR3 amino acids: CASSERGNGNTIYF. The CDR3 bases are TGTGCCAGCAGTGAAAGGGGCAATGGAAACACCATATATTTT.

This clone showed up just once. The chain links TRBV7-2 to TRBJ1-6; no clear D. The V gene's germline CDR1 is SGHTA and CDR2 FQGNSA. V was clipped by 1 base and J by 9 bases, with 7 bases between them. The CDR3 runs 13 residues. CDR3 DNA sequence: TGTGCCAGCAGCTTAGGAGGAGGTTCACCCCTCCACTTT. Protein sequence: CASSLGGGSPLHF.

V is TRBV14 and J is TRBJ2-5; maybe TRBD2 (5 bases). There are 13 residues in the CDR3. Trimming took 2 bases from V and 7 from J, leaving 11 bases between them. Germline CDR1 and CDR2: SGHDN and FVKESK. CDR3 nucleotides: TGTGCCAGCAGCCAATCCCCGGGAACGACCCAGTACTTC. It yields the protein CASSQSPGTTQYF.

CDR3 protein: CASSQDVRAYEQYF. The CDR3 nucleotides are TGTGCCAGCAGCCAAGACGTAAGGGCATACGAGCAGTACTTC. The V and J genes are TRBV3-1 (or the pseudogene TRBV3-2) and TRBJ2-7; D is uncertain. CDR1 and CDR2 (germline): LGHDT, YNNKEL (reference sequence). The CDR3 runs 14 residues. Trimming took 0 bases from V and 4 from J, leaving 10 bases between them.

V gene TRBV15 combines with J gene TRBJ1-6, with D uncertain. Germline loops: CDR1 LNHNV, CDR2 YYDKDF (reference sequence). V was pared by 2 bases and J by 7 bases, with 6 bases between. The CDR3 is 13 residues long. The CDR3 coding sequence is TGTGCCACCAGCAGAACGGGGAATTCACCCCTCCACTTT. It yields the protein CATSRTGNSPLHF.

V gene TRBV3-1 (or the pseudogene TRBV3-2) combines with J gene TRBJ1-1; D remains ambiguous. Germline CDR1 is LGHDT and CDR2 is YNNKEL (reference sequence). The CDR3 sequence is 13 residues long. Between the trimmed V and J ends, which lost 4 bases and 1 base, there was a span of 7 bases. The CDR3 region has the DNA TGTGCCAGCAGCCCAAGTCAGAACACTGAAGCTTTCTTT. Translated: CASSPSQNTEAFF.

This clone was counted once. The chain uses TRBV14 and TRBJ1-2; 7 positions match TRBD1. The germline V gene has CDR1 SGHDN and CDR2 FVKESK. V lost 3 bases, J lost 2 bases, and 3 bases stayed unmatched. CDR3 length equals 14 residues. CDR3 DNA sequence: TGTGCCAGCAGCCAGATACAGGGGAACTATGGCTACACCTTC. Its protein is CASSQIQGNYGYTF.

CDR3 loop: CASSEYGLNQPQHF. DNA of the CDR3: TGTGCCAGCAGTGAATACGGTCTCAATCAGCCCCAGCATTTT. This sequence joins TRBV25-1 and TRBJ1-5; D not resolved. The V gene's germline CDR1 is MGHDK and CDR2 SYGVNS. This CDR3 is 14 amino acids long. Trimming removed 0 bases at V and 3 bases at J, with 6 bases between.

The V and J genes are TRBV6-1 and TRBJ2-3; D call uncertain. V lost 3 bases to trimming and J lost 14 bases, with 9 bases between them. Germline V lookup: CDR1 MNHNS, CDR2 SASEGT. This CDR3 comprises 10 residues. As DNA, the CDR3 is TGTGCCAGCAGTGAGTGGTCTCCGTATTTT. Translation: CASSEWSPYF.

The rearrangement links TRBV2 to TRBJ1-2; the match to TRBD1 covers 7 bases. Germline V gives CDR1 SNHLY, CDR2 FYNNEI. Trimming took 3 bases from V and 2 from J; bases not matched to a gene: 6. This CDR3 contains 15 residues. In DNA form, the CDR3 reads TGTGCCAGCAGTGACGGCCGGGACAGAAACTATGGCTACACCTTC. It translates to CASSDGRDRNYGYTF.

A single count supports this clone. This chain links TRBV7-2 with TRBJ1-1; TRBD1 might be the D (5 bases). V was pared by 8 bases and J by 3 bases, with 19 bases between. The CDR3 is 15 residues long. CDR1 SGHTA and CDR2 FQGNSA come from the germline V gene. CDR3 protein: CASGLTTGVYTEAFF. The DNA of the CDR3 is TGTGCCAGCGGCCTCACGACGGGGGTTTACACTGAAGCTTTCTTT.

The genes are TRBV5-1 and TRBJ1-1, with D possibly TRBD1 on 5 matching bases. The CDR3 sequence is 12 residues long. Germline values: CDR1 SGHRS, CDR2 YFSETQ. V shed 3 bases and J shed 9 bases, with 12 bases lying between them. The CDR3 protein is CASSSLQGQAFF. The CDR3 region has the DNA TGCGCCAGCAGCTCGTTGCAGGGACAAGCTTTCTTT.

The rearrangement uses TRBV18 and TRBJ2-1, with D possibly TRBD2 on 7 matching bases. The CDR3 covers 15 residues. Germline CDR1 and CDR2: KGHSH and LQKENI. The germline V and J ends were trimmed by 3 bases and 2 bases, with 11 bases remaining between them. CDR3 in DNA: TGTGCCAGCTCACCCACCGGGGGGCCCTACAATGAGCAGTTCTTC. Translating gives CASSPTGGPYNEQFF.

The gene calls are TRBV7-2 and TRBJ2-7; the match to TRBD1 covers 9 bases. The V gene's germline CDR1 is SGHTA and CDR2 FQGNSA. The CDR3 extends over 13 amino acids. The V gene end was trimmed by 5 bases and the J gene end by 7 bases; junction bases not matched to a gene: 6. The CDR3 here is CASSIGQGWEQYF. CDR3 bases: TGTGCCAGCAGCATAGGACAGGGGTGGGAGCAGTACTTC.

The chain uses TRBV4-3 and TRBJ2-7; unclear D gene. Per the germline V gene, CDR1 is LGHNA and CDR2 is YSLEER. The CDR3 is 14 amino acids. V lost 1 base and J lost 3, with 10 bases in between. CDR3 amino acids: CASSQVVGGYEQYF. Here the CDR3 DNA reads TGCGCCAGCAGCCAAGTGGTGGGTGGCTACGAGCAGTACTTC.

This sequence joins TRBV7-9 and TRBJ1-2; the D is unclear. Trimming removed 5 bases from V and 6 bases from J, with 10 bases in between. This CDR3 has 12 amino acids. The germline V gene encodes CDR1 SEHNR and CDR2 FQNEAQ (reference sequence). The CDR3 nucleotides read TGTGCCAGCAGCACTGACAATCATGGCTACACCTTC. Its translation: CASSTDNHGYTF.

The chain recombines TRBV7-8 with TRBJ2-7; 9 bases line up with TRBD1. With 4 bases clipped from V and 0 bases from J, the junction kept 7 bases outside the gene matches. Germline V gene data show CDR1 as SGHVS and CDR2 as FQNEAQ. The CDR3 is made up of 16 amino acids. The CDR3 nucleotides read TGTGCCAGCAGCTCAAGAACAGGGGGCAGCTCCTACGAGCAGTACTTC. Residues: CASSSRTGGSSYEQYF.

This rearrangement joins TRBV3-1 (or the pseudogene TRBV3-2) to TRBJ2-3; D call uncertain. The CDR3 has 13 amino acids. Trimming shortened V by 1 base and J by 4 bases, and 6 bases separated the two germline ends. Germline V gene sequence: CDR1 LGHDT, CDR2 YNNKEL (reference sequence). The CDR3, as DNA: TGTGCCAGCAGCCAAGCCCCGGCAGATACGCAGTATTTT. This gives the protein CASSQAPADTQYF.